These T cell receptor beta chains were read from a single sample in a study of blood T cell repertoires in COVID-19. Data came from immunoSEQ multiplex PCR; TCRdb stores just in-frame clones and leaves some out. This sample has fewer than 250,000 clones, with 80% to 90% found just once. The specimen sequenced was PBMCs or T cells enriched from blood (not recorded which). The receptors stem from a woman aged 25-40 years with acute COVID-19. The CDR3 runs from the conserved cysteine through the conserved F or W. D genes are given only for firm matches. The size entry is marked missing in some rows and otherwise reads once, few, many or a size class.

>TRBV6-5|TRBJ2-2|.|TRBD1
TGTGCCAGCTATACCGGGACAGGGATGGCCGGGGAGCTGTTTTTT
CASYTGTGMAGELFF
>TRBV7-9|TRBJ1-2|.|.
TGTGCCAGCAGCCCCGGGACACTTAACTATGGCTACACCTTC
CASSPGTLNYGYTF
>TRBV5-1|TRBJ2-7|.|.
TGCGCCAGCGCCCCTTCAGGGGAGACCTACGAGCAGTACTTC
CASAPSGETYEQYF
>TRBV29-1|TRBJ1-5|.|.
TGCAGCGTTGCAGACCAAAGAGGCAATCAGCCCCAGCATTTT
CSVADQRGNQPQHF
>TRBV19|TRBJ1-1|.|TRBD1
TGTGCCAGTGCTAGACAGGGAAGTACTGAAGCTTTCTTT
CASARQGSTEAFF
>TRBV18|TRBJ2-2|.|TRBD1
TGTGCCAGCTCACCGAGGGGGCCGAACACCGGGGAGCTGTTTTTT
CASSPRGPNTGELFF
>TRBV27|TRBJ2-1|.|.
TGTGCCAGCTCCGGCATGGGACTTTACAATGAGCAGTTCTTC
CASSGMGLYNEQFF
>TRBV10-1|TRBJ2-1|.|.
TGCGCCAGCAGTGAAGTAACGGCGGGGGCCGGCAATGAGCAGTTCTTC
CASSEVTAGAGNEQFF
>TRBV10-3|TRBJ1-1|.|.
TGTGCCATCAGTGAGTCTGGAGGGGAAGAGGCTGAAGCTTTCTTT
CAISESGGEEAEAFF
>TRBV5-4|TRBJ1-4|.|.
TGTGCCAGCAGCTTGGGCAGAACTAATGAAAAACTGTTTTTT
CASSLGRTNEKLFF
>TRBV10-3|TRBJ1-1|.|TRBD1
TGTGCCATCAGTGGTAACAGGGGATCCCCGAACACTGAAGCTTTCTTT
CAISGNRGSPNTEAFF
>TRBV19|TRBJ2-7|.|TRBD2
TGTGCCAGTAGTATCAAGCGGGGGAATCCCTACGAGCAGTACTTC
CASSIKRGNPYEQYF
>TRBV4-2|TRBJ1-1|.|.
TGTGCCAGCAGCCAAAAGATAGGGGGCACTGAAGCTTTCTTT
CASSQKIGGTEAFF
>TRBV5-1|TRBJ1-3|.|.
TGCGCCAGCAGCCCGGATAGGGGTGATCTTCCTGGAAACACCATATATTTT
CASSPDRGDLPGNTIYF
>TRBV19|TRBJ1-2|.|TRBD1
TGTGCCAGTAGTCGGACAGGAGAGCGAGGGGGTTCGGATTACACCTTC
CASSRTGERGGSDYTF
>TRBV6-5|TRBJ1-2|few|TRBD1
TGTGCCAGCAGTCACAATCGACAGGGGATCGGCTACACCTTC
CASSHNRQGIGYTF
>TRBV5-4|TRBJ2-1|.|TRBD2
TGTGCCAGCAGCCCTCGGGGGGTTAGCGAGCAGTTCTTC
CASSPRGVSEQFF
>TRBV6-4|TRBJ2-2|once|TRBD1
TGTGCCAGCACCCTGGGGACAGGGGGTTACACCGGGGAGCTGTTTTTT
CASTLGTGGYTGELFF
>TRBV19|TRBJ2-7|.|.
TGTGCCAGTAGTCCTGGACAGTCCTACGAGCAGTACTTC
CASSPGQSYEQYF
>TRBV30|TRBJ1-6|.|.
TGTGCCTGGAGTCAGGGGACGGATTCACCCCTCCACTTT
CAWSQGTDSPLHF
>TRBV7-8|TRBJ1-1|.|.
TGTGCCAGCAGCAACCTACTAGCCTTGAACACTGAAGCTTTCTTT
CASSNLLALNTEAFF
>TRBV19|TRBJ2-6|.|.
TGTGCCAGTACCACCCACGGGGCTGGGGCCAACGTCCTGACTTTC
CASTTHGAGANVLTF
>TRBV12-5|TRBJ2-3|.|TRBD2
TGTGCTAGTGGTTTGGGGGGACTAGCGGGCACAGATACGCAGTATTTT
CASGLGGLAGTDTQYF
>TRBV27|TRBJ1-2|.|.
TGTGCCAGCACCAACCGGTTCTATGGCTACACCTTC
CASTNRFYGYTF
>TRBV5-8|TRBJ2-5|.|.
TGTGCCAGCAGCTTGCAGGGAATGGCTGAGGAGACCCAGTACTTC
CASSLQGMAEETQYF
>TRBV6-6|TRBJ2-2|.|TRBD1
TGTGCCAGCACCTCCGGGACAGGGAACACCGGGGAGCTGTTTTTT
CASTSGTGNTGELFF
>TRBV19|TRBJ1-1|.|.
TGTGCCAGTAGTATTCGTAGGGGGGGCACTGAAGCTTTCTTT
CASSIRRGGTEAFF
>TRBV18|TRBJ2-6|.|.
TGTGCCAGCTCCCCCTCCAATGAGTATACGCCCTCTGGGGCCAACGTCCTGACTTTC
CASSPSNEYTPSGANVLTF
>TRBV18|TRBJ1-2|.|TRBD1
TGTGCCACCCCAGAGGGGGCGAACTATGGCTACACCTTC
CATPEGANYGYTF
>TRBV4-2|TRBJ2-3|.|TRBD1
TGTGCCAGCAGCCGGGACAGGGCTGAGGCAGATACGCAGTATTTT
CASSRDRAEADTQYF
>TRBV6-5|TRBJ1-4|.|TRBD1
TGTGCCAGCAGCATGGGACAGAGCGGTGAAAAACTGTTTTTT
CASSMGQSGEKLFF
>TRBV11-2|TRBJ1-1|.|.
TGTGCCAGCAGCTTGGCGGGGTCTGAAGCTTTCTTT
CASSLAGSEAFF
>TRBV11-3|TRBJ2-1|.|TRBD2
TGTGCCAGCAGCCTCCCCGGGGGGGATGAGCAGTTCTTC
CASSLPGGDEQFF
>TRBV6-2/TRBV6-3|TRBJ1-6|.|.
TGTGCCAGCAGTTGGGGAGAGCGATATAATTCACCCCTCCACTTT
CASSWGERYNSPLHF
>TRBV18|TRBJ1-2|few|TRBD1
TGTGCCAGCTCACCTACACGATCGGGGGACAGCTATGGCTACACCTTC
CASSPTRSGDSYGYTF
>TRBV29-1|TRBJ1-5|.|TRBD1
TGCAGCGTCGGACAGGGGGTGTTGGGCAATCAGCCCCAGCATTTT
CSVGQGVLGNQPQHF
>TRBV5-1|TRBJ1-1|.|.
TGCGCCAGCAGCTCGAATGCGGGAATGTACACTGAAGCTTTCTTT
CASSSNAGMYTEAFF
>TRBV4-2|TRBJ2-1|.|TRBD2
TGTGCCAGCAGCCAAGTCCTAGCGGGGGATTACAATGAGCAGTTCTTC
CASSQVLAGDYNEQFF
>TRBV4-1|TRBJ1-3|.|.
TGCGCCAGCAGCCAAGGGAGGGGCGGTGGCCTCTCTGGAAACACCATATATTTT
CASSQGRGGGLSGNTIYF
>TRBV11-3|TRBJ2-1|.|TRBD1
TGTGCCAGCAGCCTGCAGGACAGGGTCGAGCAGTTCTTC
CASSLQDRVEQFF
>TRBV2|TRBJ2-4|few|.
TGTGCCAGCAAGGGGGAAGAGAGCCGGGGCATTCAGTACTTC
CASKGEESRGIQYF
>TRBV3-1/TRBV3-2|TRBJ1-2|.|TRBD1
TGTGCCAGCGGAGGGGTCGACAGGGGCTATGGCTACACCTTC
CASGGVDRGYGYTF
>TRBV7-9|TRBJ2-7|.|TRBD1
TGTGCCAGCAACCGGGACAGTGCCGAGCAGTACTTC
CASNRDSAEQYF
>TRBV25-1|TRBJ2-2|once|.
TGTGCCAGCAGTGATTTCAGTCCCACCGGGGAGCTGTTTTTT
CASSDFSPTGELFF
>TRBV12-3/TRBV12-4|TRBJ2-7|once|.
TGTGCCAGCAGTTACCCCGGGTCCTACGAGCAGTACTTC
CASSYPGSYEQYF
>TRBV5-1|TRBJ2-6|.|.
TGCGCCACACGCCTCGGGGGTTCTGGGGCCAACGTCCTGACTTTC
CATRLGGSGANVLTF
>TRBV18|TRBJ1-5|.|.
TGTGCCAGCTCACCAATGGCAGGGTTGAATCAGCCCCAGCATTTT
CASSPMAGLNQPQHF
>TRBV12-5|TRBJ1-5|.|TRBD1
TGTGCTAGTGGTTTAAGGACAGGGCGAAATCAGCCCCAGCATTTT
CASGLRTGRNQPQHF
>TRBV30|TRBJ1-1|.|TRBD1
TGTGCCTGGAGTAGACGGGACAGAAACACTGAAGCTTTCTTT
CAWSRRDRNTEAFF
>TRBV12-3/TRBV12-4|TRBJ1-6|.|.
TGTGCCAGCAGTTTCGAGGGATCACCCCTCCACTTT
CASSFEGSPLHF
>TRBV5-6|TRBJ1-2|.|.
TGTGCCAGCAGCTGGGAGAACTATGGCTACACCTTC
CASSWENYGYTF
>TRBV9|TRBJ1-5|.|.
TGTGCCAGCAGCGTAGCTGGGACCCTGACAGGAGGCCGCCCCGATAGCAATCAGCCCCAGCATTTT
CASSVAGTLTGGRPDSNQPQHF
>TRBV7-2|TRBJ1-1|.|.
TGTGCCAGCAGCCTACTAAGCCCGGGAATAGCTTTCTTT
CASSLLSPGIAFF
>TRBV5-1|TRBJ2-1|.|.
TGCGCCAGCAGCTTTGGTGTTCTGAGCTCCTACAATGAGCAGTTCTTC
CASSFGVLSSYNEQFF
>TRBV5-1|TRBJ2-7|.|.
TGCGCCAGCAGCTTGGAAGTGGGGAGCGAGCAGTACTTC
CASSLEVGSEQYF
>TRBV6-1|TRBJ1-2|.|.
TGTGCCAGCAGTGAAGGGGGGGGCAACTATGGCTACACCTTC
CASSEGGGNYGYTF
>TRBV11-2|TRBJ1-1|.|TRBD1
TGTGCCAGCAGCCCTCGTGGGGCAGGGGGCCATGAAGCTTTCTTT
CASSPRGAGGHEAFF
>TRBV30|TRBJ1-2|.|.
TGTGCCTGGAGTGTGGCCAGGGACTATGGCTACACCTTC
CAWSVARDYGYTF
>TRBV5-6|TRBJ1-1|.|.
TGTGCCAGCAGCCTGACAGTGAACACTGAAGCTTTCTTT
CASSLTVNTEAFF